The clone carrying this T cell receptor beta chain was counted only a few times. Trimming removed 2 bases from V and 9 bases from J, with 13 bases in between. CDR3 length equals 13 residues. CDR1 is SGHVS and CDR2 is FQNEAQ in the germline V gene. This specimen belongs to a study of cytomegalovirus exposure and HLA in healthy donors. Use of 60 Vbeta and 13 Jbeta primers characterized the PCR. Sequenced by immunoSEQ multiplex PCR; TCRdb stores in-frame clones only, minus some. The data contain about 190,000 clones, approximately 80% of them seen just once; the ten biggest clones take up about 1.8%. The sequence derives from a young woman in good health and CMV-seronegative. The chain links TRBV7-8 to TRBJ2-5, with D unresolved. What was sequenced was PBMCs. CDR3 bases: TGTGCCAGCAGCTTATTGGCCCAGGCGCCCCAGTACTTC. Translating it yields CASSLLAQAPQYF.